This TCR beta chain is from a study of T cell repertoires in cytomegalovirus infection. At the level of the study: Alongside well-studied HLA-B-restricted CMV epitopes, recently identified HLA-C-restricted CMV epitopes were also used.

Of note for this clonotype: Antigen: not known.

General study points: Dominating the ex vivo response were HLA-C-restricted CMV-specific TCR beta clonotypes. Carriers of CMV and the relevant HLA type were discriminated by public TCR beta frequency.

TCRdb re-called the reads through MiXCR, storing one row per CDR3 protein. The sample consists of hundreds of thousands of distinct CDR3 sequences, 25% to 40% of them appearing once. The sequences come from cultured CD8+ T cells from PBMCs, collected from culture after CMV antigen stimulation. This receptor was identified in a human donor in good health (CMV status not recorded). Some clones in this sample may be carry-over from other donors' samples.

The CDR3 loop is CSATIGSEQYF. The CDR3 DNA reads as TGCAGTGCTACGATAGGGAGCGAGCAGTACTTC. The chain links TRBV20-1 to TRBJ2-7, with D possibly being TRBD2 (5 bases). The germline CDR1 and CDR2 sequences are DFQATT and SNEGSKA (reference sequence). V gave up 4 bases and J gave up 6 bases, with 10 bases separating them. This CDR3 contains 11 residues.